The 2 T cell receptor beta chains listed next were all sequenced from one sample in a study of control samples from healthy donors and cancer patients. Sequencing used immunoSEQ multiplex PCR; TCRdb keeps in-frame clones, though not all of them. The sample has around 130,000 clones, about 90% seen once. Sequenced input: blood. These receptor sequences come from a man aged 45-65 years in good health.

The chain links TRBV24-1 to TRBJ1-5; D ambiguous. The CDR3 is made up of 14 amino acids. Between the trimmed V and J ends, which lost 7 bases and 0 bases, there was a span of 9 bases. Germline V gene sequence: CDR1 KGHDR, CDR2 SFDVKD. The CDR3, as DNA: TGTGCCACCAGGGGAGGGAATAGCAATCAGCCCCAGCATTTT. It encodes CATRGGNSNQPQHF.

The CDR3 DNA reads TGTGCCAGCAGTGGGACTAGCGGGGTGAATGAGCAGTTCTTC. Translating it yields CASSGTSGVNEQFF. The rearrangement uses TRBV9 and TRBJ2-1; 13 nucleotides align to TRBD2. With V trimmed by 5 bases and J by 7 bases, 3 bases remained unmatched. The germline V gene encodes CDR1 SGDLS and CDR2 YYNGEE. The CDR3 runs to 14 residues.